The rows below give T cell receptor beta chains drawn from one sample of a study of tumor and adjacent non-tumor tissue in lung cancer. One entry per CDR3 protein, called by TCRdb with MiXCR from the multiplex PCR reads. The data contain about 90,000 distinct CDR3 sequences, around three quarters of them singletons. Sequencing was done on a sample of distant non-tumor lung tissue. These receptors were taken from a woman aged 50 to 65 with non-small cell lung cancer. The CDR3 runs from the conserved cysteine through the conserved F or W. The D gene is left open where the match is weak. Expanded clones get a size class; other rows say once, few or many, or leave the size out.

clone_size,v_call,j_call,d_call,cdr3_nt,cdr3_aa
NA,TRBV6-2/TRBV6-3,TRBJ2-3,TRBD2,TGTGCCGGTAGTGGACTAGCGGCAACAGATACGCAGTATTTT,CAGSGLAATDTQYF
NA,TRBV6-6,TRBJ1-4,TRBD1,TGTGCCTGCAACAATCAGGGGGAGGCTGAAAAACTGTTATTT,CACNNQGEAEKLLF
NA,TRBV6-1,TRBJ2-3,NA,TGTGCCAGCAGTGTGAACGTCGGAGGACTTACAGAAACGCAGTACTTT,CASSVNVGGLTETQYF
NA,TRBV4-2,TRBJ2-6,NA,TGTGTCAGCAGCCAAGATTTTGGTCCGACATGGGGGGTTTATGTCCTAACTTTC,CVSSQDFGPTWGVYVLTF
many,TRBV6-1,TRBJ2-7,TRBD2,TGTGCCAGCGTTCCGGGAGGCGCCTACGAGCAGTACTTC,CASVPGGAYEQYF
many,TRBV20-1,TRBJ2-5,TRBD2,TGCAGTGCTAGGGCGGGAGACCCCGGGGAGACCCAGTACTTC,CSARAGDPGETQYF
NA,TRBV20-1,TRBJ2-1,NA,TGCAGTACTAGACCATCTGGGATCCAAGAACGTGAGCAGTTCTTC,CSTRPSGIQEREQFF
few,TRBV2,TRBJ2-1,NA,TGTGCCAGCAGTTCGATGCTGAACAATGAGCAGTTCTTC,CASSSMLNNEQFF
NA,TRBV11-2,TRBJ2-1,NA,TGTGCCAGCAGCTTAGAGGGCTTCAATGAGGAGTTCTTC,CASSLEGFNEEFF
NA,TRBV11-2,TRBJ1-5,NA,TGTGCCGGCAGACTCTCCGGGGGAATTGATCAGTCCCAGCATTTT,CAGRLSGGIDQSQHF
NA,TRBV28,TRBJ2-7,NA,TGTGCCAGCAGTTATGGACAGTTAGCCTACGGGCAGTACTTC,CASSYGQLAYGQYF
NA,TRBV10-3,TRBJ2-7,NA,TGTACCATCACCCAGGAGCCCCCCTACGAGCAGTACTTC,CTITQEPPYEQYF
few,TRBV7-9,TRBJ2-7,NA,TGTGCCAGCAGCTTCGAGGGCCTCGAGCAGTACTTC,CASSFEGLEQYF
NA,TRBV5-1,TRBJ2-2,NA,TGCGTCAACAGCATCCGCCTCGCGGCCACCGGGGAGCTGTTTTTT,CVNSIRLAATGELFF
NA,TRBV14,TRBJ2-1,TRBD2,TGTGCCAGCAGCCAAGCACGACTAGCGGGGTGGCAGTTCTTC,CASSQARLAGWQFF
NA,TRBV29-1,TRBJ2-7,NA,TGCAGCGTTGATGGCCGGGACGGCTCCTACGAGCAGTACTTC,CSVDGRDGSYEQYF
once,TRBV19,TRBJ2-2,NA,TGTGCCAGTAGTAGCCCGGGACGGAACACCGGGGAGCTGTTTTTT,CASSSPGRNTGELFF
once,TRBV6-2/TRBV6-3,TRBJ2-2,TRBD2,TGTGCCAGCAGACCGGGACTAGCACTCACCGGGGAGCTGCTTTTT,CASRPGLALTGELLF
NA,TRBV12-3/TRBV12-4,TRBJ1-6,NA,TGTGCCAGCAGTTGGATAACTAATTCACCCCTCCACTTT,CASSWITNSPLHF
NA,TRBV29-1,TRBJ2-7,TRBD2,TGCAGCTTCACCAGCGGGAGGCCGATCCACGAGCAGTACTTC,CSFTSGRPIHEQYF
NA,TRBV4-1,TRBJ2-5,NA,TGCGCCAGCAGCCAAGTGCAGGGCAAACAGGAGACCCAGTACTTC,CASSQVQGKQETQYF
once,TRBV6-5,TRBJ1-2,NA,TGTGACAGCTCCACCCTGAGCTATGGCCACACCTTC,CDSSTLSYGHTF
NA,TRBV11-2,TRBJ2-1,NA,TGTGCTAGCAGCTTATCTAGCGTGGGGGAAAATGAGCAGTTCTTC,CASSLSSVGENEQFF
NA,TRBV4-3,TRBJ2-3,TRBD2,TGCGCCAGCAGCCCTACTCCGGGACTAGCGGGAGGGTCCGACACAGATACGCAGTATTTT,CASSPTPGLAGGSDTDTQYF
NA,TRBV5-1,TRBJ2-1,NA,TGCGCCAGCAGTCGACAGTTGTCCTACAATGAGCAGTTCTTC,CASSRQLSYNEQFF
many,TRBV6-2/TRBV6-3,TRBJ1-1,TRBD1,TGTGCCAGCAGCCGGGGGACAGGGGGGATTGAAGCTTTCTTT,CASSRGTGGIEAFF
NA,TRBV6-1,TRBJ2-1,NA,TGTGTCACCAGTGAAGCGTGGGGAAGGGATGAGCAGTTCTTC,CVTSEAWGRDEQFF
once,TRBV29-1,TRBJ2-5,NA,TGCAGCGTTGCGTCAGGGTCGGTGACGGAGACCCAGTACTTC,CSVASGSVTETQYF
NA,TRBV5-1,TRBJ2-1,TRBD2,TGCGCCAGCACCCTACTAGCGCCTCAAGACAATGAGCAGATCTTC,CASTLLAPQDNEQIF
NA,TRBV11-1,TRBJ1-1,NA,TGCGCCAGCAGCTTGAACAGCAACCCTGAAGCTTTCTTT,CASSLNSNPEAFF
NA,TRBV12-3/TRBV12-4,TRBJ2-2,NA,TGTGCCAGCAGTTTAGGGAGAGAGACAAACAAGGGGGAGCTGTTTTTT,CASSLGRETNKGELFF
NA,TRBV4-2,TRBJ1-1,NA,TGTGCCAGAAGCCACCGGGGGGGTGCTGAAGCTTTCTTT,CARSHRGGAEAFF
NA,TRBV4-2,TRBJ1-4,NA,TGTGCCAGCAGCCAAGATCAGGGCAGGGCCAAGGAAAGTCTGTTTTTT,CASSQDQGRAKESLFF
NA,TRBV5-1,TRBJ2-1,NA,TGCGCCAGCAGCCTATTAGCGCCTCAAGCCAATGAGCAGTTCTTC,CASSLLAPQANEQFF
once,TRBV6-5,TRBJ1-2,NA,TGTGTCATCTTCGGGAACTATGGCTACACCTTC,CVIFGNYGYTF
many,TRBV20-1,TRBJ2-5,TRBD2,TGCAGTGCTCGGACTAGCATTGGAGAGACCCAGTACTTC,CSARTSIGETQYF
NA,TRBV11-2,TRBJ1-3,NA,TGTGCCAGCAGCCCACAGGGATTCTCTGCAAGCACCATATATTTT,CASSPQGFSASTIYF
NA,TRBV12-3/TRBV12-4,TRBJ1-4,NA,TGTGCCAGCAGTGACTCGGGGGCGGTAACTAATGAAAAACTGTTTTTT,CASSDSGAVTNEKLFF
NA,TRBV4-1,TRBJ2-1,TRBD2,TGCGCTAGCAGCCAAATAAACATGGGACTAGCGGAGTATGAGCAGTTCTTC,CASSQINMGLAEYEQFF
NA,TRBV29-1,TRBJ1-1,TRBD1,TGCAGGGTTCACAGGGGGCTCAGCACTGAGGCTTTCTTT,CRVHRGLSTEAFF
NA,TRBV10-3,TRBJ2-7,TRBD2,TGTGCCATCAGTGCATCCGGGACTAGCGGGAGATCCCTCTTCGAGCAGTACTTC,CAISASGTSGRSLFEQYF
NA,TRBV6-1,TRBJ2-7,NA,TGTGCCAGCAGTGAGCGGGACAAGGTGATCTACGAGCAGTACTTC,CASSERDKVIYEQYF
many,TRBV5-6,TRBJ2-7,TRBD2,TGTGCCAGCAGCCAAAAGGGACTAGCGGGAGCCTACGAGCAGTACTTC,CASSQKGLAGAYEQYF
NA,TRBV5-4,TRBJ2-1,NA,TGTGCCAGCACTTCTCCAGAGGGCAATGAGCAGTTCTTC,CASTSPEGNEQFF
NA,TRBV29-1,TRBJ2-1,TRBD2,TGCAGGGCCAAGAAGCGGGAAGGAGGTGAGCAGTTCTTT,CRAKKREGGEQFF
NA,TRBV24-1,TRBJ2-4,TRBD2,TGTACAACCGGGAGCGGGAACGAAAACATTCGGTACTTC,CTTGSGNENIRYF
NA,TRBV11-2,TRBJ2-1,NA,TGTGCCAGCAGCTTAGAAGCTAGCGAAAAGGCTGAGCAGTTCTTC,CASSLEASEKAEQFF
NA,TRBV11-1,TRBJ2-5,NA,TGTGCCAGCAGCCCGGCTAGTATGAGCCCTCAAGAGACCCAGTACTTC,CASSPASMSPQETQYF
many,TRBV12-3/TRBV12-4,TRBJ2-3,NA,TGTGCCAGCAGTTTGCGGGGGCCGAGCACAGATACGCAGTATTTT,CASSLRGPSTDTQYF
few,TRBV11-2,TRBJ2-7,NA,TGTGCCAGTAGCTTAGATCGGGTCAAGCGAATCCCCCCCTACGAGCAGTACTTC,CASSLDRVKRIPPYEQYF
NA,TRBV10-2,TRBJ2-1,TRBD1,TGCGCCAACAGCGTGACAGGGGTGAGTCACGATGAGCAGTTCTTC,CANSVTGVSHDEQFF